The entry below gives a single TCR beta chain sequence along with its context. The sample comes from a study of OX40 agonist ivuxolimab in advanced cancers. V lost 1 base and J lost 4; bases outside the gene matches: 7. The CDR3 is 17 residues long. From germline, CDR1 is SGHNT and CDR2 YENEEA. Assay: immunoSEQ multiplex PCR; the TCRdb copy retains only in-frame clones and omits some. Seen here are tens of thousands of clones, around 80% observed once, and the top ten hold roughly 5.4%. This TCR was sampled from an adult with an advanced solid tumor such as melanoma, head and neck, liver or kidney cancer. The specimen was CD4+ or CD8+ T cells sorted from blood, collected in a trial of the OX40 agonist ivuxolimab. V gene TRBV11-3 combines with J gene TRBJ2-2; 9 nucleotides align to TRBD2. Here the CDR3 reads CASSLAAGGGATGELFF. CDR3 coding DNA: TGTGCCAGCAGCTTAGCGGCTGGCGGGGGGGCCACCGGGGAGCTGTTTTTT.